Below, 13 T cell receptor beta chains from the same sample are listed, as sequenced in a study of identical twins. From the 5' RACE reads, TCRdb called clonotypes with MiXCR, one entry per CDR3 protein. Of about 470,000 distinct CDR3 sequences in the sample, approximately 24% were seen once. These sequences were also reported in another study, on T cells expressing NK-cell markers.

The specimen was CD4+ T cells sorted from blood. The receptors stem from a woman between 18 and 30 years old in good health.

The chain carries TRBV29-1 and TRBJ2-5; the match to TRBD2 covers 7 bases. The trim removed 4 bases at V and 5 bases at J, leaving 7 bases unmatched. In germline, CDR1 is SQVTM, CDR2 ANQGSEA. This CDR3 comprises 13 residues. The DNA for the CDR3 is TGCAGCGTTGGACGCGGGAGCGGGGAGACCCAGTACTTC. As protein: CSVGRGSGETQYF.

This clonotype was recorded a few times. The gene calls are TRBV5-4 and TRBJ1-3, with D perhaps TRBD1 (6 bases). The germline gives CDR1 SGHNT, CDR2 YYREEE (reference sequence). CDR3 length: 15 residues. V was shortened by 9 bases and J by 3 bases, with 19 bases between the two germline ends. The CDR3 DNA follows: TGTGCCACGGGGGTATCGGGGGCGTTTGGAAACACCATATATTTT. Its protein is CATGVSGAFGNTIYF. The variable domain in full, with the rest retrieved from reference TRBV5-4 and TRBJ1-3, is ETGVTQSPTHLIKTRGQQVTLRCSSQSGHNTVSWYQQALGQGPQFIFQYYREEENGRGNFPPRFSGLQFPNYSSELNVNALELDDSALYLCATGVSGAFGNTIYFGEGSWLTVV.

The rearrangement joins TRBV20-1 to TRBJ2-1; 9 nucleotides match TRBD2. The CDR3 has 16 residues. The germline V gene encodes CDR1 DFQATT and CDR2 SNEGSKA (reference sequence). The V gene end was trimmed by 0 bases and the J gene end by 8 bases; junction bases not matched to a gene: 11. CDR3 nucleotide sequence: TGCAGTGCTAGAGATAGTGCGGGAGGGGGGTTCGATGAGCAGTTCTTC. This encodes CSARDSAGGGFDEQFF.

This sequence joins TRBV6-2 or TRBV6-3 and TRBJ2-7, with D perhaps TRBD2 (5 bases). Germline V gene sequence: CDR1 MNHEY, CDR2 SVGEGT. This CDR3 has 11 amino acids. Trimming shortened V by 5 bases and J by 6 bases, and 8 bases separated the two germline ends. The CDR3 nucleotides are TGTGCCAGCAGTAAACTAGGCGAGCAGTACTTC. This sequence encodes CASSKLGEQYF.

The chain joins TRBV20-1 to TRBJ2-2; TRBD2 matches 8 bases. Germline V gene data show CDR1 as DFQATT and CDR2 as SNEGSKA (reference sequence). V shed 5 bases and J 0 bases; nucleotides not matched to a gene: 8. The CDR3 length is 16 residues. This CDR3 reads CSAHPAGGANTGELFF. CDR3 nucleotides: TGCAGTGCTCACCCTGCGGGAGGCGCGAACACCGGGGAGCTGTTTTTT.

The chain combines TRBV7-7 with TRBJ2-3; D could derive from TRBD1 or TRBD2 (5 bases each). Between the trimmed V and J ends, which lost 6 bases and 1 base, there was a span of 11 bases. The CDR3 is 14 residues long. The V gene's germline CDR1 is SSHAT and CDR2 FNYEAQ (reference sequence). Here the CDR3 DNA reads TGTGCCAGCAGTTCTACGGGACGCACAGATACGCAGTATTTT. Protein sequence: CASSSTGRTDTQYF.

The chain combines TRBV6-1 with TRBJ2-2, with 7 bases aligning to TRBD2. The V and J ends lost 5 bases and 6 bases, in that order; junction bases with no gene match: 3. CDR1 and CDR2 (germline): MNHNS, SASEGT. The length of the CDR3 is 13 residues. The CDR3 here is CASSRTSAGELFF. In nucleotides, the CDR3 is TGTGCCAGCAGTCGAACTAGCGCCGGGGAGCTGTTTTTT.

The genes are TRBV10-3 and TRBJ2-2; D call uncertain. Trimming pared 5 bases from V and 5 bases from J, leaving 3 bases between. Per germline, CDR1 ENHRY and CDR2 SYGVKD. The CDR3 has 11 amino acids. CDR3 sequence: CAISLTGELFF. For the CDR3, the DNA is TGTGCCATCAGTCTAACCGGGGAGCTGTTTTTT.

CDR3 bases: TGCAGTGCTCAAAAATCCGGGACGGTAAACTCCGGGGAGCTGTTTTTT. This encodes CSAQKSGTVNSGELFF. The chain is built from TRBV20-1 and TRBJ2-2, with D perhaps being TRBD1 or TRBD2 (5 bases each). Trimming removed 5 bases from V and 6 bases from J, with 22 bases in between. Per germline, CDR1 DFQATT and CDR2 SNEGSKA (reference sequence). There are 16 residues in the CDR3.

V gene TRBV5-6 combines with J gene TRBJ1-6; D not certain. The V gene lost 4 bases and the J gene lost 4 bases, with 3 bases spanning the gap. The CDR3 is made up of 12 amino acids. Germline CDR1 SGHDT, CDR2 YYEEEE. The CDR3 loop reads CASSLYNSPLHF. The CDR3 DNA follows: TGTGCCAGCAGCCTATATAATTCACCCCTCCACTTT.

This clonotype was detected a few times. CDR3 residues: CASSSTQGATDNEQFF. CDR3 in DNA: TGCGCCAGCAGCTCTACACAGGGAGCGACGGATAATGAGCAGTTCTTC. The chain carries TRBV5-1 and TRBJ2-1; a weak D match, TRBD1 (6 bases). This CDR3 spans 16 amino acids. Germline CDR1 SGHRS, CDR2 YFSETQ. V lost 3 bases to trimming and J lost 7 bases, with 20 bases between them.

This clonotype was observed a few times. V is TRBV29-1 and J is TRBJ2-6; D remains unclear. Per germline, CDR1 SQVTM and CDR2 ANQGSEA. The V end lost 4 bases, the J end lost 2 bases, and 9 bases lay between the germline ends. The CDR3 contains 14 residues. CDR3 in amino acids: CSVVTQTGANVLTF. The CDR3 nucleotides are TGCAGCGTTGTAACGCAAACTGGGGCCAACGTCCTGACTTTC. The entire variable domain, with the rest obtained from reference TRBV29-1 and TRBJ2-6, is as follows: SAVISQKPSRDICQRGTSLTIQCQVDSQVTMMFWYRQQPGQSLTLIATANQGSEATYESGFVIDKFPISRPNLTFSTLTVSNMSPEDSSIYLCSVVTQTGANVLTFGAGSRLTVL.

The V call is TRBV6-2 or TRBV6-3, the J call TRBJ2-1; 15 bases are a match to TRBD2. Losses at the gene ends were 5 bases for V and 1 base for J; bases not matched to a gene: 15. CDR1 is MNHEY, CDR2 SVGEGT, per germline. The CDR3 is made up of 21 amino acids. In DNA, the CDR3 is TGTGCCAGCAGTCCATTCTCCGGGACTAGCGGGGGGCCCCAATCCTACAATGAGCAGTTCTTC. It codes for CASSPFSGTSGGPQSYNEQFF.